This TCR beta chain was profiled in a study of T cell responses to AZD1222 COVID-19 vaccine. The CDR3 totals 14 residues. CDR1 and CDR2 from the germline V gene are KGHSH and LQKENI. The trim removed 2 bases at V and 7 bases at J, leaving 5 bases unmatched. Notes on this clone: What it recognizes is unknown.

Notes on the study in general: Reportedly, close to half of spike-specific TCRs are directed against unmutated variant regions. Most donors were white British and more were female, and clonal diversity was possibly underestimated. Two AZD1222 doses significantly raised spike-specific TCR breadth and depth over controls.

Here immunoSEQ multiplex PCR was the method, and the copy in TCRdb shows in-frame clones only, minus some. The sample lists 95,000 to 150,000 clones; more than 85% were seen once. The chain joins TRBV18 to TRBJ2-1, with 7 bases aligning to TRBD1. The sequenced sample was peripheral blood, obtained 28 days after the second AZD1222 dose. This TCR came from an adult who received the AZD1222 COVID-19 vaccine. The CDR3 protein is CASSPNRGWNEQFF. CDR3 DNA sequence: TGTGCCAGCTCACCAAACAGGGGATGGAATGAGCAGTTCTTC.